What follows are 14 T cell receptor beta chains derived from one specimen sequenced in a study of brain T cells in children with intractable seizures. Using immunoSEQ multiplex PCR, the repertoire was profiled, and TCRdb retains in-frame clones only, with some absent. The sample has about 340,000 clones, about 93% seen once; the top ten hold about 5.8%. Time point of the sample: blood from clinic visit 5 months post-surgery; TSC patient then seizure free. Sequences were derived from peripheral blood, sampled less than 6 months after surgery. The receptors derive from a boy younger than two with tuberous sclerosis and intractable seizures.

This clone was seen only once. This chain joins TRBV29-1 and TRBJ2-1, with TRBD2 matching over 9 bases. Germline loops: CDR1 SQVTM, CDR2 ANQGSEA. The CDR3 contains 14 residues. V shed 4 bases, J shed 8 bases, and the junction held 9 bases outside the gene matches. The CDR3 region has the DNA TGCAGCGTTGTACGGCGGGAGGGCCGCGATGAGCAGTTCTTC. The encoded protein is CSVVRREGRDEQFF.

V is TRBV28 and J is TRBJ1-4; unclear D gene. CDR1 MDHEN and CDR2 SYDVKM come from the germline V gene. V was cut by 5 bases and J by 6 bases, with 16 bases left in between. The CDR3 has 15 residues. The chain's CDR3 is CASSPSGIGDEKLFF. The CDR3 coding sequence is TGTGCCAGCAGTCCGAGCGGGATTGGGGATGAAAAACTGTTTTTT.

The V and J genes are TRBV30 and TRBJ2-7; the match to TRBD2 covers 12 bases. This CDR3 spans 14 amino acids. V gave up 2 bases and J gave up 5 bases; unmatched junction bases: 4. CDR1 and CDR2 (germline): GTSNPN, SVGIG (reference sequence). CDR3 amino acids: CAWSRRLAGDEQYF. CDR3 sequence (DNA): TGTGCCTGGAGTCGGAGACTAGCGGGAGACGAGCAGTACTTC.

This sequence joins TRBV30 and TRBJ1-3; D remains ambiguous. The V end lost 4 bases, the J end lost 0 bases, and 7 bases lay between the germline ends. Germline V lookup: CDR1 GTSNPN, CDR2 SVGIG (reference sequence). The CDR3 extends over 13 amino acids. The CDR3 reads CAWTFYSGNTIYF. The CDR3 bases are TGTGCCTGGACCTTCTACTCTGGAAACACCATATATTTT.

The CDR3 nucleotides read TGTGCCAGCAGCTTAGCGGGACCCACAGATACGCAGTATTTT. It translates to CASSLAGPTDTQYF. The chain combines TRBV7-2 with TRBJ2-3; D assignment may be TRBD1 or TRBD2 (5 bases each). Germline CDR1 and CDR2: SGHTA and FQGNSA. CDR3 size: 14 residues. The V gene lost 0 bases and the J gene lost 2 bases, with 6 bases spanning the gap. Supplemented by reference TRBV7-2 and TRBJ2-3, the full variable domain reads GAGVSQSPSNKVTEKGKDVELRCDPISGHTALYWYRQSLGQGLEFLIYFQGNSAPDKSGLPSDRFSAERTGGSVSTLTIQRTQQEDSAVYLCASSLAGPTDTQYFGPGTRLTVL.

The chain has TRBV7-9 and TRBJ1-2, with a tentative D call TRBD1 (6 bases). V shed 4 bases and J shed 2 bases, with 17 bases lying between them. The CDR3 sequence is 16 residues long. Germline loops: CDR1 SEHNR, CDR2 FQNEAQ (reference sequence). The CDR3, as DNA: TGTGCCAGCAGCTCCGGAATTTCCGGGACAAACTATGGCTACACCTTC. Its protein is CASSSGISGTNYGYTF. Looking up the rest from reference TRBV7-9 and TRBJ1-2 gives the full variable domain: DTGVSQNPRHKITKRGQNVTFRCDPISEHNRLYWYRQTLGQGPEFLTYFQNEAQLEKSRLLSDRFSAERPKGSFSTLEIQRTEQGDSAMYLCASSSGISGTNYGYTFGSGTRLTVV.

The V call is TRBV24-1, the J call TRBJ1-2, with TRBD1 as a possible D gene (6 bases). Germline assignment: CDR1 KGHDR and CDR2 SFDVKD. Trimming removed 9 bases at V and 2 bases at J, with 9 bases between. The CDR3 is 12 amino acids. The CDR3 DNA sequence: TGTGCCACCGCCGGGACAAACTATGGCTACACCTTC. Translating gives CATAGTNYGYTF.

The CDR3 region is CASSAQTDWDNEQFF. CDR3 bases: TGTGCCAGCAGCGCTCAGACGGACTGGGACAATGAGCAGTTCTTC. V gene TRBV9 combines with J gene TRBJ2-1; maybe TRBD2 (5 bases). V was pared by 3 bases and J by 5 bases, with 15 bases between. This CDR3 spans 15 amino acids. Germline V gene sequence: CDR1 SGDLS, CDR2 YYNGEE.

The chain carries TRBV27 and TRBJ2-5, with 14 bases that match TRBD2. V lost 6 bases, J lost 0 bases, and 6 bases stayed unmatched. The V gene's germline CDR1 is MNHEY and CDR2 SMNVEV (reference sequence). There are 17 residues in the CDR3. CDR3 nucleotides: TGTGCCAGCAGCGGACTAGCGGGGGGCAATCACCAAGAGACCCAGTACTTC. Translation: CASSGLAGGNHQETQYF.

The genes are TRBV7-9 and TRBJ2-1; D ambiguous. The CDR3 has 11 amino acids. V was clipped by 5 bases and J by 6 bases, with 5 bases between them. Germline V CDR1 and CDR2: SEHNR, FQNEAQ (reference sequence). CDR3 coding DNA: TGTGCCAGCAGCCCGCGCAATGAGCAGTTCTTC. This gives the protein CASSPRNEQFF.

The rearrangement uses TRBV19 and TRBJ2-2, with D perhaps TRBD1 or TRBD2 (5 bases each). The ends were cut back, 5 bases at V and 6 bases at J, with 19 bases in the middle. Per germline, CDR1 LNHDA and CDR2 SQIVND (reference sequence). The CDR3 contains 16 residues. The CDR3 reads CASSAPGRGSAGELFF. The DNA of the CDR3 is TGTGCCAGTAGTGCCCCGGGACGTGGAAGTGCCGGGGAGCTGTTTTTT.

The J gene is TRBJ1-5, the V gene TRBV3-1 (or the pseudogene TRBV3-2); 10 bases fit TRBD1. Germline V gene sequence: CDR1 LGHDT, CDR2 YNNKEL (reference sequence). This CDR3 region has 14 residues. J lost 6 bases, V lost 4 bases, and 3 bases had no gene match. The CDR3 DNA follows: TGTGCCAGCAGCCGACAGGGGGCTGGTCAGCCCCAGCATTTT. Translation gives CASSRQGAGQPQHF.

The gene calls are TRBV2 and TRBJ2-3, with D perhaps given as TRBD1 or TRBD2 (5 bases each). Germline CDR1 and CDR2: SNHLY and FYNNEI. The CDR3 totals 18 residues. V was pared by 10 bases and J by 7 bases, with 33 bases between. The CDR3 DNA is TGTGCCAAAACAGAAACACCGACTAAGGGACCGCCCTTGAATACGCAGTATTTT. It codes for CAKTETPTKGPPLNTQYF.

This clone was seen once. The chain has TRBV5-1 and TRBJ2-1; D is perhaps TRBD1 or TRBD2 (6 bases each). The CDR3 contains 15 residues. In germline, CDR1 is SGHRS, CDR2 YFSETQ. The V end lost 4 bases, the J end lost 3 bases, and 14 bases lay between the germline ends. CDR3 sequence (DNA): TGCGCCAGCAGCGGAGGGGGTTCTTTCTACAATGAGCAGTTCTTC. Translation gives CASSGGGSFYNEQFF.